The present TCR beta chain was sequenced within a study of a mutant IDH1 vaccine in newly diagnosed glioma. Study as a whole: Following radiotherapy alone, or alongside temozolomide cycles, vaccination was started after an interval of 4-6 weeks. Sex distribution of treated patients was about 62% male and roughly 38% female; mean age was around 40 years. Former treatment meant radiotherapy, temozolomide, or both; the majority had gotten both.

V lost 2 bases, J lost 4 bases, and 17 bases lay in between. The V gene's germline CDR1 is MRHNA and CDR2 SNTAGT. The CDR3 runs to 17 residues. Using immunoSEQ multiplex PCR, the repertoire was profiled, and TCRdb retains in-frame clones only, with some absent. The data hold about 60,000 clones, with about 80% observed a single time. Note on this clone: As yet, its antigen is unknown.

As to time point: week 5, during vaccination. Vaccination used 300 ug of mutant IDH1 20-mer peptide per dose, with topical imiquimod. Those who donated had recent WHO grade 3 or 4 IDH1-mutant, ATRX-lost astrocytomas. This TCR came from a woman aged 45-65 years with glioma. The sequenced sample was PBMCs, obtained from a glioma patient whose treatment included an IDH1 peptide vaccine. The V and J genes are TRBV6-4 and TRBJ1-4; possible D gene TRBD1, 5 bases. Written as DNA, the CDR3 is TGTGCCAGCAGTGACCCCACGGGGCCTCAACGTAATGAAAAACTGTTTTTT. Protein product: CASSDPTGPQRNEKLFF.